This passage covers 31 T cell receptor beta chains from one sample sequenced in a study of cytomegalovirus exposure and HLA in healthy donors. It was with 60 Vbeta and 13 Jbeta primers that the PCR ran. Profiling relied on immunoSEQ multiplex PCR, and the TCRdb table lists in-frame clones only, not all of them. The sample holds more than 150,000 clones, around 77% seen once. The sequenced sample was PBMCs. These receptors were collected from a woman aged 25 to 39 in good health and CMV-seronegative.

The chain combines TRBV6-5 with TRBJ2-7; TRBD2 agrees at 8 bases. CDR1 and CDR2 from the germline V gene are MNHEY and SVGAGI. The CDR3 covers 14 residues. Trimming cost V 8 bases and J 2 bases; bases outside gene matches: 8. CDR3 loop: CASCAGGRTYEQYF. DNA for the CDR3: TGTGCCAGCTGTGCGGGGGGTAGAACCTACGAGCAGTACTTC.

This chain uses TRBV13 with TRBJ1-2; D is possibly TRBD1 (6 bases). The CDR3 covers 13 residues. Looked up from germline, CDR1 is PRHDT and CDR2 is FYEKMQ (reference sequence). Trimming cost V 5 bases and J 8 bases, with 15 bases left between them. The CDR3 nucleotides are TGTGCCAGCAGCCTGGGGACATTGGGCGGCTACACCTTC. Protein sequence: CASSLGTLGGYTF.

The V gene is TRBV29-1, the J gene TRBJ1-2; D gene ambiguous. CDR1 and CDR2 from the germline V gene are SQVTM and ANQGSEA. Trimming stripped 4 bases from V and 7 bases from J, with 10 bases between. This CDR3 has 11 amino acids. CDR3 in amino acids: CSVVKEAGYTF. The CDR3 DNA reads as TGCAGCGTTGTCAAAGAGGCTGGCTACACCTTC.

J is TRBJ1-2 and V is TRBV7-2; the match to TRBD1 covers 7 bases. After removal of 4 bases from V and 8 bases from J, the junction contained 7 bases not matched to a gene. There are 13 residues in the CDR3. From germline, CDR1 is SGHTA and CDR2 FQGNSA. The CDR3 is CASSSRQGSGYTF. The CDR3 DNA reads TGTGCCAGCAGCTCGCGACAGGGCTCGGGCTACACCTTC.

J is TRBJ2-3 and V is TRBV29-1; D possibly corresponds to TRBD2 (6 bases). Trimming left V 7 bases short and J 4 bases short, with 15 bases between. The CDR3 covers 13 residues. From germline, CDR1 is SQVTM and CDR2 ANQGSEA. The CDR3 spells CSAGDSQSDTQYF. In DNA form, the CDR3 reads TGCAGCGCCGGGGACTCGCAGTCAGATACGCAGTATTTT.

In its sample, this clone was seen once. The V call is TRBV7-9, the J call TRBJ2-7; perhaps TRBD1 as D (7 bases). Trimming took 3 bases from V and 4 from J, leaving 16 bases between them. Germline lookup yields CDR1 SEHNR and CDR2 FQNEAQ (reference sequence). This CDR3 region has 15 residues. The DNA for the CDR3 is TGTGCCAGCAGCTTGGTAGGGGCAGGGGGGTACGAGCAGTACTTC. Its translation: CASSLVGAGGYEQYF.

V gene TRBV5-1 combines with J gene TRBJ1-2; possible D gene TRBD1, 5 bases. The CDR3 has 14 residues. Deletions cut 10 bases from V and 2 bases from J, with 18 bases between. Germline V gives CDR1 SGHRS, CDR2 YFSETQ. The CDR3 reads CAESGKFKNYGYTF. CDR3 sequence (DNA): TGCGCCGAGTCAGGGAAATTTAAGAACTATGGCTACACCTTC.

J is TRBJ2-7 and V is TRBV6-6; 8 bases match TRBD1. Germline lookup yields CDR1 MNHNY and CDR2 SVGAGI (reference sequence). Trimming at V came to 5 bases and at J to 2 bases, leaving 11 bases not matched to a gene. The CDR3 length is 16 residues. CDR3 residues: CASSQPTGTGTYEQYF. CDR3 DNA sequence: TGTGCCAGCAGTCAGCCGACCGGGACAGGCACCTACGAGCAGTACTTC.

This sequence joins TRBV7-3 and TRBJ1-1; D may be TRBD1 (6 bases). The V end was cut by 6 bases, the J end by 5 bases, with 13 bases between. Germline-derived CDR1 and CDR2 are SGHTA and FQGTGA. The CDR3 length is 13 residues. CDR3 region: CASRGGVRTEAFF. The CDR3 DNA sequence: TGTGCCAGCAGAGGGGGGGTAAGAACTGAAGCTTTCTTT.

The rearrangement uses TRBV6-1 and TRBJ1-1; no reliable D call. Trimming shortened V by 4 bases and J by 2 bases, and 8 bases separated the two germline ends. The CDR3 is 13 residues long. CDR1 and CDR2 (germline): MNHNS, SASEGT. DNA of the CDR3: TGTGCCAGCAGTGTGGAGGGAAACACTGAAGCTTTCTTT. It specifies CASSVEGNTEAFF.

Regarding this clone: Different DNA sequences within this sample yield the same CDR3. V gene TRBV9 combines with J gene TRBJ2-3; the match to TRBD2 covers 10 bases. The CDR3 covers 16 residues. Looked up from germline, CDR1 is SGDLS and CDR2 is YYNGEE. V lost 0 bases to trimming and J lost 1 base; unmatched junction nucleotides: 2. For the CDR3, the DNA is TGTGCCAGCAGCGTAGGGCTAGCGGGGGGCACAGATACGCAGTATTTT. Translating it yields CASSVGLAGGTDTQYF.

The chain links TRBV5-4 to TRBJ1-2, with D perhaps TRBD1 (5 bases). V lost 0 bases and J 3 bases, leaving 12 bases between the germline ends. Germline-derived CDR1 and CDR2 are SGHNT and YYREEE (reference sequence). This CDR3 region has 15 residues. CDR3 nucleotide sequence: TGTGCCAGCAGCTTGGGAAGGGGATCCCACTATGGCTACACCTTC. Translating gives CASSLGRGSHYGYTF.

In this sample, this clone turned up once. V usage is TRBV6-5 and J usage is TRBJ2-1; maybe TRBD2 (5 bases). The CDR3 is 13 amino acids. Per the germline V gene, CDR1 is MNHEY and CDR2 is SVGAGI. Trimming removed 0 bases from V and 10 bases from J, with 10 bases in between. CDR3 protein: CASSYSGPGEQFF. In DNA form, the CDR3 reads TGTGCCAGCAGTTACTCAGGTCCGGGGGAGCAGTTCTTC.

The chain has TRBV6-1 and TRBJ2-7; no clear D gene. Germline V lookup: CDR1 MNHNS, CDR2 SASEGT. The ends were cut back, 7 bases at V and 0 bases at J, with 16 bases in the middle. CDR3 length: 15 amino acids. CDR3 in amino acids: CASTEAQVPSYEQYF. In DNA, the CDR3 is TGTGCCAGCACCGAAGCCCAGGTTCCCTCCTACGAGCAGTACTTC.

V and J are TRBV19 and TRBJ2-7; 8 bases are shared with TRBD1. CDR3 length: 13 residues. Germline V CDR1 and CDR2: LNHDA, SQIVND (reference sequence). V shed 4 bases and J 5 bases; nucleotides not matched to a gene: 4. This CDR3 is CASSRDRFHEQYF. The DNA for the CDR3 is TGTGCCAGTAGTAGGGACAGGTTCCACGAGCAGTACTTC.

The genes are TRBV5-3 and TRBJ1-2, with 12 positions matching TRBD1. TRBV5-3 is assigned to the ORF class and has an uncertain function. The V gene end was trimmed by 4 bases and the J gene end by 8 bases; junction bases not matched to a gene: 6. The CDR3 runs 14 residues. CDR3 DNA sequence: TGTGCCAGAAGCGAGGGAGGGACAGGGGGCGGCTACACCTTC. This translates into CARSEGGTGGGYTF.

This clone has just one count. V gene TRBV6-1 combines with J gene TRBJ2-7; D gene uncertain. The germline V gene encodes CDR1 MNHNS and CDR2 SASEGT. CDR3 length equals 14 residues. V dropped 4 bases and J dropped 3 bases, with 13 bases sitting between them. DNA for the CDR3: TGTGCCAGCAGTGTCGCTATTAGCCGCTACGAGCAGTACTTC. Translating it yields CASSVAISRYEQYF.

V gene TRBV4-2 combines with J gene TRBJ2-3, with 7 bases fitting TRBD2. The CDR3 consists of 16 residues. V lost 0 bases to trimming and J lost 6 bases; unmatched junction nucleotides: 9. From germline, CDR1 is LGHNA and CDR2 YNFKEQ. CDR3 DNA sequence: TGTGCCAGCAGCCAAGATTCCGGGAGGCCTAGGGATACGCAGTATTTT. Protein sequence: CASSQDSGRPRDTQYF.

The chain is built from TRBV19 and TRBJ1-1; D might be TRBD1 (5 bases). CDR3 length: 13 amino acids. The V gene lost 8 bases and the J gene lost 2 bases, with 12 bases spanning the gap. Germline V gene lookup returns CDR1 LNHDA and CDR2 SQIVND (reference sequence). The CDR3 sequence: CASSKDTNTEAFF. Here the CDR3 DNA reads TGTGCCAGTTCAAAGGACACAAACACTGAAGCTTTCTTT.

The chain joins TRBV7-6 to TRBJ2-1; 11 bases match TRBD2. Germline assignment: CDR1 SGHVS and CDR2 FNYEAQ. V lost 5 bases, J lost 5 bases, and 5 bases stayed unmatched. The CDR3 has 15 residues. The CDR3 is CASSPHSGGDNEQFF. The CDR3 DNA reads as TGTGCCAGCAGCCCCCATAGCGGGGGGGACAATGAGCAGTTCTTC.

Written as DNA, the CDR3 is TGTGCCAGTACCGGGACAGGTCCCCTTAACTATGGCTACACCTTC. Its protein product is CASTGTGPLNYGYTF. This chain uses TRBV19 with TRBJ1-2; 8 nucleotides line up with TRBD1. With V trimmed by 7 bases and J by 1 base, 8 bases remained unmatched. CDR1 LNHDA and CDR2 SQIVND come from the germline V gene (reference sequence). The CDR3 is made up of 15 amino acids.

CDR3 in DNA: TGCGCCAGTATGGGACAGGGTAACGAAAAACTGTTTTTT. It encodes CASMGQGNEKLFF. This chain joins TRBV5-1 and TRBJ1-4; 9 bases are a match to TRBD1. Germline V gene data show CDR1 as SGHRS and CDR2 as YFSETQ. Trimming cost V 8 bases and J 8 bases; bases outside gene matches: 7. This CDR3 spans 13 amino acids.

This chain uses TRBV5-1 with TRBJ2-5; 7 positions agree with TRBD1. Germline V lookup: CDR1 SGHRS, CDR2 YFSETQ. Germline trimming cut 2 bases from V and 3 bases from J; bases unmatched to any gene: 1. This CDR3 comprises 13 residues. CDR3 DNA sequence: TGCGCCAGCAGCTTCGGACAGGAAGAGACCCAGTACTTC. The encoded protein is CASSFGQEETQYF.

The chain combines TRBV7-8 with TRBJ1-1, with 7 bases identical to TRBD1. CDR3 length: 13 amino acids. V lost 0 bases, J lost 8 bases, and 3 bases stayed unmatched. Per the germline V gene, CDR1 is SGHVS and CDR2 is FQNEAQ. The CDR3 nucleotides are TGTGCCAGCAGCTTAGCCGGGACAGAAGAAGCTTTCTTT. Amino acids: CASSLAGTEEAFF.

V and J are TRBV2 and TRBJ2-1; the match to TRBD2 covers 11 bases. Germline V gene lookup returns CDR1 SNHLY and CDR2 FYNNEI. The CDR3 sequence is 13 residues long. V trimming: 6 bases; J trimming: 9 bases; junction bases outside the gene matches: 4. Written as DNA, the CDR3 is TGTGCCAGCAGGGTCGGGACTAGCGGTGAGCAGTTCTTC. Residues: CASRVGTSGEQFF.

V and J are TRBV4-1 and TRBJ2-7; 7 bases agree with TRBD2. V lost 0 bases and J lost 5; bases outside the gene matches: 10. Germline V gene lookup returns CDR1 MGHRA and CDR2 YSYEKL. This CDR3 has 16 residues. CDR3: CASSQDRRLALNEQYF. The DNA of the CDR3 is TGCGCCAGCAGCCAAGATCGGAGACTAGCCCTTAACGAGCAGTACTTC.

V gene TRBV30 combines with J gene TRBJ2-5; 9 bases fit TRBD1. This CDR3 comprises 16 residues. V shed 0 bases and J 11 bases; nucleotides not matched to a gene: 16. Looked up from germline, CDR1 is GTSNPN and CDR2 is SVGIG (reference sequence). CDR3 region: CAWSVRLGQGKGEQYF. The CDR3 nucleotides are TGTGCCTGGAGTGTAAGGCTTGGACAGGGGAAGGGGGAGCAGTACTTC.

The J gene is TRBJ2-3, the V gene TRBV29-1; D unclear. Trimming took 2 bases from V and 2 from J, leaving 17 bases between them. The CDR3 loop spans 16 amino acids. Looked up from germline, CDR1 is SQVTM and CDR2 is ANQGSEA. CDR3 amino acids: CSVEFLLTELTDTQYF. CDR3 in DNA: TGCAGCGTTGAATTTCTCCTAACCGAACTCACAGATACGCAGTATTTT.

The chain couples TRBV7-2 to TRBJ2-7; D ambiguous. The germline V and J ends were trimmed by 5 bases and 2 bases, with 22 bases remaining between them. Germline V CDR1 and CDR2: SGHTA, FQGNSA. This CDR3 region has 17 residues. DNA for the CDR3: TGTGCCAGCAGCCGACGTTCTAGTCTAGTCCACCCCTACGAGCAGTACTTC. Translation gives CASSRRSSLVHPYEQYF.

This clone has more than one count but fewer than ten. The V call is TRBV27, the J call TRBJ2-2; D gene uncertain. Between the trimmed V and J ends, which lost 1 base and 4 bases, there was a span of 4 bases. The germline V gene encodes CDR1 MNHEY and CDR2 SMNVEV (reference sequence). This CDR3 has 13 residues. CDR3 protein: CASSLWATGELFF. Here the CDR3 DNA reads TGTGCCAGCAGTTTATGGGCCACCGGGGAGCTGTTTTTT.

The chain joins TRBV4-1 to TRBJ1-1; 8 bases line up with TRBD1. J was trimmed by 10 bases and V by 0 bases; bases with no gene match: 7. The CDR3 loop spans 14 amino acids. Germline CDR1 and CDR2: MGHRA and YSYEKL. In DNA, the CDR3 is TGCGCCAGCAGCCAAGATATAGGAGACAGGGGAGCTTTCTTT. It encodes CASSQDIGDRGAFF.